This T cell receptor beta chain was identified during a study of beta chain features in type 1 diabetes. The sequenced template was cDNA made from the entire isolated RNA. Sequenced by immunoSEQ multiplex PCR; TCRdb stores in-frame clones only, minus some. The table includes 150,000 to 200,000 clones, about 13% detected once. Trimming cost V 4 bases and J 1 base; bases outside gene matches: 5. Germline V gene lookup returns CDR1 SGDLS and CDR2 YYNGEE. This CDR3 contains 14 residues. The source material was central memory CD4+ T cells from blood. The chain is built from TRBV9 and TRBJ2-7; the match to TRBD1 covers 7 bases. The receptor was derived from a woman younger than 35 in good health. The CDR3 DNA reads TGTGCCAGCAGCCAGGACAGGACTTCCTACGAGCAGTACTTC. Its protein product is CASSQDRTSYEQYF.